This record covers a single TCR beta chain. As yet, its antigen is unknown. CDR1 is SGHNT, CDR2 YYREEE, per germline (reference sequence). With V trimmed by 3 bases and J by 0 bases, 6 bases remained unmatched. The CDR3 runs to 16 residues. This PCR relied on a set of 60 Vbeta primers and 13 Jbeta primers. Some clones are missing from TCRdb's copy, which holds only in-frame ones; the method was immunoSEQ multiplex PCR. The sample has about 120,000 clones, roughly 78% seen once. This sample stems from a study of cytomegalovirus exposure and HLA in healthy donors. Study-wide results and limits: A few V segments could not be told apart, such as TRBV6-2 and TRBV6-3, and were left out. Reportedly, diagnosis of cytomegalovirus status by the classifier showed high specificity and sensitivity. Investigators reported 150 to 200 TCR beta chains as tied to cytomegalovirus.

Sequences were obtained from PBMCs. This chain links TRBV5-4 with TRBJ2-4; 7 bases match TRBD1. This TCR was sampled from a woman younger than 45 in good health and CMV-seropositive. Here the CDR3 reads CASSSRDSLAKNIQYF. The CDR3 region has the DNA TGTGCCAGCAGCTCACGGGACAGCCTAGCCAAAAACATTCAGTACTTC.